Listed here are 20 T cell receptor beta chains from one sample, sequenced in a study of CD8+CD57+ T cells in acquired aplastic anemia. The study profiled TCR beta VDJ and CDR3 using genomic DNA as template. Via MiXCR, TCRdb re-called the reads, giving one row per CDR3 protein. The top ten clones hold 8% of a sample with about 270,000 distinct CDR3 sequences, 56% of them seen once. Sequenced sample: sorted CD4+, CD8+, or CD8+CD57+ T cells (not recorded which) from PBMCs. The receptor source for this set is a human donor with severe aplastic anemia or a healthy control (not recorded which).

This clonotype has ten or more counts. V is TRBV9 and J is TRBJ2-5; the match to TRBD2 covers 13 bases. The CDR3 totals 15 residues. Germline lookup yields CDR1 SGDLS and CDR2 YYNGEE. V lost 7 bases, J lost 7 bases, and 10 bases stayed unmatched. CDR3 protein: CASGLTSGGQGTQYF. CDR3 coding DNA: TGTGCCAGCGGCCTGACTAGCGGGGGGCAGGGGACCCAGTACTTC.

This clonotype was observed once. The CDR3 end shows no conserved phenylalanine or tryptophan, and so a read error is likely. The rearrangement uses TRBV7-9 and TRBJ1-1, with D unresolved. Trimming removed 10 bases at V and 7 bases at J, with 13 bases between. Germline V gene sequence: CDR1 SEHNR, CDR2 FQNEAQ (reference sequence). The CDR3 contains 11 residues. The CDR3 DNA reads TGTGCCATCCCGGGGAGCGGTGAAGCTTTCCTT. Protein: CAIPGSGEAFL.

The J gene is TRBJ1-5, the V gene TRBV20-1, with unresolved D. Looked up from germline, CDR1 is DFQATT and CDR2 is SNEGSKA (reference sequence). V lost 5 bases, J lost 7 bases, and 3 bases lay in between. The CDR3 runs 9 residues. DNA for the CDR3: TGCAGTGCTGGACAGCCCCAGCATTTT. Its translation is CSAGQPQHF.

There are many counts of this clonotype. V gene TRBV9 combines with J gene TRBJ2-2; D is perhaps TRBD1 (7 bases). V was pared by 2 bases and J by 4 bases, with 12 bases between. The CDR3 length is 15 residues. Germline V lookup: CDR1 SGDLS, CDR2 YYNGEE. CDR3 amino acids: CASSVRQGGTGELFF. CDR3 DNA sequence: TGTGCCAGCAGCGTGAGACAGGGAGGCACCGGGGAGCTGTTTTTT.

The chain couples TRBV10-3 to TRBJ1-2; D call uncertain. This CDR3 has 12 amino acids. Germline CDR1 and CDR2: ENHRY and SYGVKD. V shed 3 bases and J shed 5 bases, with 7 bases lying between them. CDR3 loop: CAISDAGYGYTF. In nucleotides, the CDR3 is TGTGCCATCAGTGATGCTGGATATGGCTACACCTTC.

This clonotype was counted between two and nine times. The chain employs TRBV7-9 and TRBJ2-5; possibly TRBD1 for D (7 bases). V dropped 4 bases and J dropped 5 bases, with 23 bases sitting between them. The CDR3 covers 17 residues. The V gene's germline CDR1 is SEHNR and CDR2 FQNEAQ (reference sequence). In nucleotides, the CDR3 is TGTGCCAGCAGCTCCGAGCTGACAGGGAGGTTGTTGGAGACCCAGTACTTC. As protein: CASSSELTGRLLETQYF. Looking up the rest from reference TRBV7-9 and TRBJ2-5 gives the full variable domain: DTGVSQNPRHKITKRGQNVTFRCDPISEHNRLYWYRQTLGQGPEFLTYFQNEAQLEKSRLLSDRFSAERPKGSFSTLEIQRTEQGDSAMYLCASSSELTGRLLETQYFGPGTRLLVL.

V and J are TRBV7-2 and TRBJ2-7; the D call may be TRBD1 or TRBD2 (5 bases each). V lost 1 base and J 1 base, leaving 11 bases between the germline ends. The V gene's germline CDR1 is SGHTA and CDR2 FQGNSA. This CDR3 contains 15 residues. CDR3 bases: TGTGCCAGCAGCTTAGAGCAGGGACCTTCCTACGAGCAGTACTTC. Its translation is CASSLEQGPSYEQYF.

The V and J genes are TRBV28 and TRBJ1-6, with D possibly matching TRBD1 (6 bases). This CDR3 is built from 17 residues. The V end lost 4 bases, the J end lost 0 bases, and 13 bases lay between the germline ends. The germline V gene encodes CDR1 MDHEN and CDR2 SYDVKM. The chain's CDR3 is CASSSQGGFSYNSPLHF. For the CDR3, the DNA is TGTGCCAGCAGTTCACAGGGAGGATTCTCCTATAATTCACCCCTCCACTTT. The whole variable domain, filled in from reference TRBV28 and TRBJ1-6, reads DVKVTQSSRYLVKRTGEKVFLECVQDMDHENMFWYRQDPGLGLRLIYFSYDVKMKEKGDIPEGYSVSREKKERFSLILESASTNQTSMYLCASSSQGGFSYNSPLHFGNGTRLTVT.

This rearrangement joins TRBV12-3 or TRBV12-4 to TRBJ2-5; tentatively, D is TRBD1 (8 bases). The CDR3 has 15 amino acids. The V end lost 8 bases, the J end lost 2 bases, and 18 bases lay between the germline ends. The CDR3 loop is CASHRGGTTQETQYF. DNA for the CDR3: TGTGCCAGCCACAGGGGGGGGACCACGCAAGAGACCCAGTACTTC.

CDR3 sequence: CASRGGGDGYTF. The CDR3 region has the DNA TGTGCCAGCAGGGGAGGAGGGGATGGCTACACCTTC. This rearrangement joins TRBV7-2 to TRBJ1-2; possible D gene TRBD1, 5 bases. Germline-derived CDR1 and CDR2 are SGHTA and FQGNSA. V lost 6 bases and J 6 bases, leaving 11 bases between the germline ends. This CDR3 has 12 residues. Looking up the rest from reference TRBV7-2 and TRBJ1-2 gives the full variable domain: GAGVSQSPSNKVTEKGKDVELRCDPISGHTALYWYRQSLGQGLEFLIYFQGNSAPDKSGLPSDRFSAERTGGSVSTLTIQRTQQEDSAVYLCASRGGGDGYTFGSGTRLTVV.

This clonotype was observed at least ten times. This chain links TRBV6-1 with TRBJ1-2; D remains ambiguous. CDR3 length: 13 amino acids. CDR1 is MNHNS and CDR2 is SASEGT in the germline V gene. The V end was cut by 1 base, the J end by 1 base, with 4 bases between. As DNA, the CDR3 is TGTGCCAGCAGTGAAGTCAGTAACTATGGCTACACCTTC. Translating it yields CASSEVSNYGYTF.

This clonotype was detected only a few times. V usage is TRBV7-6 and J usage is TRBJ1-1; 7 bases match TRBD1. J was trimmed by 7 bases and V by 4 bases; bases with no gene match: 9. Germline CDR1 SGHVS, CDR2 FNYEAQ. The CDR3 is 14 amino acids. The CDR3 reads CASSYKAGQVEAFF. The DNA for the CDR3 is TGTGCCAGCAGCTACAAGGCAGGACAGGTTGAAGCTTTCTTT.

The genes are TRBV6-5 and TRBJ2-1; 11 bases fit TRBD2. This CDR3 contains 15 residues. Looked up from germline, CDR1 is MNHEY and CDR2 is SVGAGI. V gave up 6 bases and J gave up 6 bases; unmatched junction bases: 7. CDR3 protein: CASSNLAGGLNEQFF. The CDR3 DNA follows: TGTGCCAGCAGCAATCTAGCGGGGGGCCTCAATGAGCAGTTCTTC.

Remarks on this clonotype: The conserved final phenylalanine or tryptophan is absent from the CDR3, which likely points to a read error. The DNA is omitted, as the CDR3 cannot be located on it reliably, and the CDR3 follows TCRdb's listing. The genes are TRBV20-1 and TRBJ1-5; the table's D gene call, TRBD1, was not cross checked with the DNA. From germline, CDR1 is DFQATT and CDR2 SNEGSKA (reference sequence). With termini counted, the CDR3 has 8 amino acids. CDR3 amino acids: CSARVSAG.

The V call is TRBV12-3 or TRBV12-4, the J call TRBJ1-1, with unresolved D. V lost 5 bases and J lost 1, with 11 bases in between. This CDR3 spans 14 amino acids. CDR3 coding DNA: TGTGCCAGCAGTCTTTTCGACGGGAACACTGAAGCTTTCTTT. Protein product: CASSLFDGNTEAFF.

The chain's CDR3 is CASTVTGQGRPGGYTF. The CDR3, as DNA: TGTGCCAGTACCGTAACGGGACAGGGCCGGCCGGGGGGCTACACCTTC. The gene calls are TRBV19 and TRBJ1-2, with 9 bases aligning to TRBD1. Germline V lookup: CDR1 LNHDA, CDR2 SQIVND (reference sequence). This CDR3 has 16 residues. V dropped 7 bases and J dropped 8; count of bases not matched to a gene: 17.

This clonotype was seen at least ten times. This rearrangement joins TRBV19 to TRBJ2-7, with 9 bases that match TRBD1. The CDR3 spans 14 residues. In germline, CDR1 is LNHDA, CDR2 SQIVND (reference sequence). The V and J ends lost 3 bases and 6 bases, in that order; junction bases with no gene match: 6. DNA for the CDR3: TGTGCCAGTAGTATGGGGACAGGGCGCTTCGAGCAGTACTTC. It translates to CASSMGTGRFEQYF.

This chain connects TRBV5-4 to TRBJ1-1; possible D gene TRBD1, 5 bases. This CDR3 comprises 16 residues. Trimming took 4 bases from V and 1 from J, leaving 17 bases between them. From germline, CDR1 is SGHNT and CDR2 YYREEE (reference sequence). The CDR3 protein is CASSPGGGFGNTEAFF. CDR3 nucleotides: TGTGCCAGCAGCCCCGGGGGGGGGTTTGGGAACACTGAAGCTTTCTTT.

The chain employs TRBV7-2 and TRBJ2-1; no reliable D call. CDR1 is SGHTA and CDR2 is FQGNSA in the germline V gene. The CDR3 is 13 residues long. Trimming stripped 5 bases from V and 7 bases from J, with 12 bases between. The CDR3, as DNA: TGTGCCAGCAGCCCCATATCGAGGAATGAGCAGTTCTTC. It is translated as CASSPISRNEQFF. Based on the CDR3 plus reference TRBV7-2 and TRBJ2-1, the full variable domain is GAGVSQSPSNKVTEKGKDVELRCDPISGHTALYWYRQSLGQGLEFLIYFQGNSAPDKSGLPSDRFSAERTGGSVSTLTIQRTQQEDSAVYLCASSPISRNEQFFGPGTRLTVL.

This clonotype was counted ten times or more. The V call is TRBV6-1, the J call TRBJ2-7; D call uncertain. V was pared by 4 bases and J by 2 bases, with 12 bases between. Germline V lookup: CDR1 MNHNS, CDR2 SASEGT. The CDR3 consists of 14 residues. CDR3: CASSAMTLTYEQYF. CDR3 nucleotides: TGTGCCAGCAGTGCGATGACTCTAACCTACGAGCAGTACTTC.